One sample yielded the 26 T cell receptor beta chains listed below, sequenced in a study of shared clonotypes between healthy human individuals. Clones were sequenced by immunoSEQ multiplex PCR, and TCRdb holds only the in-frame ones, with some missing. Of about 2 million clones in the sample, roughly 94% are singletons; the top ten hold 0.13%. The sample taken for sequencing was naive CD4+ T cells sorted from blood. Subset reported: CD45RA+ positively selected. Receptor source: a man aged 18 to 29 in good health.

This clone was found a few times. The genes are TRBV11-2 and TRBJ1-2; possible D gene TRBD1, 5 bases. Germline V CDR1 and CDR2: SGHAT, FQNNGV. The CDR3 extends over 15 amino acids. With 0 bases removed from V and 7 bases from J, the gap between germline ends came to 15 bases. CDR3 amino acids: CASSLEPRQGGGYTF. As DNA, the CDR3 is TGTGCCAGCAGCTTAGAGCCCCGGCAGGGCGGTGGCTACACCTTC.

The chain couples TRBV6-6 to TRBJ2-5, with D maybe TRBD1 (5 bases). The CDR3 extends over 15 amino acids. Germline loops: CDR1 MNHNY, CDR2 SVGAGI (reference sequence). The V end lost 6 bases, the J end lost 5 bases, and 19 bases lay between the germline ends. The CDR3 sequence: CASSPRTGGRETQYF. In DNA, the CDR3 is TGTGCCAGCAGCCCCCGCACAGGCGGCAGGGAGACCCAGTACTTC.

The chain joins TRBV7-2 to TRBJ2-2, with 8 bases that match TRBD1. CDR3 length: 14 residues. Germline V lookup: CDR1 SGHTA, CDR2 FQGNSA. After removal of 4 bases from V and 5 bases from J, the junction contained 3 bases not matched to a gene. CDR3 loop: CASSSDRATGELFF. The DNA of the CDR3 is TGTGCCAGCAGCTCGGACAGGGCGACCGGGGAGCTGTTTTTT.

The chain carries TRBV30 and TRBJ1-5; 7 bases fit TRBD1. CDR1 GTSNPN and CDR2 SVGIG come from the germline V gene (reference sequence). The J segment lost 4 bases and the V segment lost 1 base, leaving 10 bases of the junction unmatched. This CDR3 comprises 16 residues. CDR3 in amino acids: CAWSATGSQGNQPQHF. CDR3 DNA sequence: TGTGCCTGGAGTGCGACAGGGAGCCAAGGAAATCAGCCCCAGCATTTT.

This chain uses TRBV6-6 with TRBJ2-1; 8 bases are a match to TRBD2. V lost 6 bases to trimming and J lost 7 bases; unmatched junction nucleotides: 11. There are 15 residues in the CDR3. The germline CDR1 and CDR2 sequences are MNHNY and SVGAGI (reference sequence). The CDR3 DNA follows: TGTGCCAGCAGAAACGGGCGGGAGGCAGGGAATGAGCAGTTCTTC. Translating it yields CASRNGREAGNEQFF.

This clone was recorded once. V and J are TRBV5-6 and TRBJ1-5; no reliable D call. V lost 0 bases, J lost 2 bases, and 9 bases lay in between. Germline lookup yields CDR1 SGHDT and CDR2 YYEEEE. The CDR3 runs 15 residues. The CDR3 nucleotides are TGTGCCAGCAGCTTGGGGGCGAGGGGCAATCAGCCCCAGCATTTT. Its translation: CASSLGARGNQPQHF.

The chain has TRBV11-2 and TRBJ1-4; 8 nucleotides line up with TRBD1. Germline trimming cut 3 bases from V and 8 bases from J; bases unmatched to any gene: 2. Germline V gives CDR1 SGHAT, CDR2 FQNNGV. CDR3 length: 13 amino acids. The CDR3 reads CASSFNRGEKLFF. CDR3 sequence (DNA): TGTGCCAGCAGCTTCAACAGGGGGGAAAAACTGTTTTTT.

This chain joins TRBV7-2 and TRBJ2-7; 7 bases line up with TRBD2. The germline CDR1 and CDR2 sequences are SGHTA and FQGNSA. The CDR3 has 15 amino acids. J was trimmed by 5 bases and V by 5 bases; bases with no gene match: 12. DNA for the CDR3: TGTGCCAGCAGCAGAACCCCGGGAGGAGTCAACGAGCAGTACTTC. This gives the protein CASSRTPGGVNEQYF.

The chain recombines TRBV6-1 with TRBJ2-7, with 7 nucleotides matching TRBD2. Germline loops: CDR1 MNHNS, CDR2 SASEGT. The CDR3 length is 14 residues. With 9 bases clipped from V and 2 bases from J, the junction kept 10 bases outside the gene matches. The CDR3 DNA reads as TGTGCCAGTTTCCGTGGGGGACTAACCTACGAGCAGTACTTC. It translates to CASFRGGLTYEQYF.

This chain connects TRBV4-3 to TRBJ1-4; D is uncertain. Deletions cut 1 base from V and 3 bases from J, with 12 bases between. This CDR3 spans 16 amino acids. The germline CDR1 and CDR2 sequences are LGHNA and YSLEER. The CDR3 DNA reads TGCGCCAGCAGCCAAGGATCCACCGCCCCTAATGAAAAACTGTTTTTT. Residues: CASSQGSTAPNEKLFF.

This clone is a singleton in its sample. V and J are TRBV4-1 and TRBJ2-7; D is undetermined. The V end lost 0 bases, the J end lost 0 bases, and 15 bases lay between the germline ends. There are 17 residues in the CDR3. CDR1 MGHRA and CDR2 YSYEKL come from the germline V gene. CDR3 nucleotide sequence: TGCGCCAGCAGCCAAGATCCGTATAGGGCCAGCTCCTACGAGCAGTACTTC. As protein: CASSQDPYRASSYEQYF.

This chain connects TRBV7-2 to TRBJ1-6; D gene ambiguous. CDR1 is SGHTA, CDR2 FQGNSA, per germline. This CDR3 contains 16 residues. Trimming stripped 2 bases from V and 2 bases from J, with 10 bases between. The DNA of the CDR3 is TGTGCCAGCAGCTTATCCCGCGGCCCCTATAATTCACCCCTCCACTTT. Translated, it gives CASSLSRGPYNSPLHF. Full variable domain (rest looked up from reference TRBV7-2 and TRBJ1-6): GAGVSQSPSNKVTEKGKDVELRCDPISGHTALYWYRQSLGQGLEFLIYFQGNSAPDKSGLPSDRFSAERTGGSVSTLTIQRTQQEDSAVYLCASSLSRGPYNSPLHFGNGTRLTVT.

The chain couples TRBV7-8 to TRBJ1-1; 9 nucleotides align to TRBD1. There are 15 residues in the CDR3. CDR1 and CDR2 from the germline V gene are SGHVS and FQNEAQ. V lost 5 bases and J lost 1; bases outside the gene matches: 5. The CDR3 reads CASSPPGQGNTEAFF. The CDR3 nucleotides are TGTGCCAGCAGCCCACCGGGACAGGGGAACACTGAAGCTTTCTTT.

CDR3 protein: CASSQGQVGNGDEQYF. The CDR3 region has the DNA TGCGCCAGCAGCCAAGGTCAAGTGGGCAACGGGGACGAGCAGTACTTC. J is TRBJ2-7 and V is TRBV4-3, with a weak D call TRBD2 (5 bases). Germline V gives CDR1 LGHNA, CDR2 YSLEER. Trimming took off 1 base at V and 5 bases at J, with 18 bases between the two ends. The CDR3 runs 16 residues.

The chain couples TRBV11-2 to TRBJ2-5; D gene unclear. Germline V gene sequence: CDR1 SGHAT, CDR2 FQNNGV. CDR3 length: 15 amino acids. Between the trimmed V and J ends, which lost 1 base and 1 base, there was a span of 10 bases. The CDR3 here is CASSLVAQFQETQYF. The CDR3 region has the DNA TGTGCCAGCAGCTTAGTTGCGCAGTTCCAAGAGACCCAGTACTTC.

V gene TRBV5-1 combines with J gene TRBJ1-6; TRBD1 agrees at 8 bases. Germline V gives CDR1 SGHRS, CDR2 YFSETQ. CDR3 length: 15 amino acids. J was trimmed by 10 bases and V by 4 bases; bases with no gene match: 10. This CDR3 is CASSTRTGRDSPLHF. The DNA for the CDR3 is TGCGCCAGCAGCACCCGGACAGGGCGAGACTCACCCCTCCACTTT.

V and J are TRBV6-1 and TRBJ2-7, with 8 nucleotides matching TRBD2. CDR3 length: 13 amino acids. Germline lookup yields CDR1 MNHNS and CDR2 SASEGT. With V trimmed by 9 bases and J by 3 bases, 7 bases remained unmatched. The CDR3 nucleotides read TGTGCCAGTTTACGAGCGGGAGTCTACGAGCAGTACTTC. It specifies CASLRAGVYEQYF.

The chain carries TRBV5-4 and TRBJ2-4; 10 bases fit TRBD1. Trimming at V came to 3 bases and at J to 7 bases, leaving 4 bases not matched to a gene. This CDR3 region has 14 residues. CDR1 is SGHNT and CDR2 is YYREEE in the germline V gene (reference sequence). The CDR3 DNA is TGTGCCAGCAGCTCGCTGGGACAGGGGAACATTCAGTACTTC. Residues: CASSSLGQGNIQYF.

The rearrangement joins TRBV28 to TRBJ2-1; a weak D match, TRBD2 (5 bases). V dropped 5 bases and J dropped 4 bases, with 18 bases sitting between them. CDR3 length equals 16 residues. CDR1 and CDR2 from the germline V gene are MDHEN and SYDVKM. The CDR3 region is CASSTASKHDYNEQFF. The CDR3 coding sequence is TGTGCCAGCAGTACGGCTAGCAAACACGATTACAATGAGCAGTTCTTC.

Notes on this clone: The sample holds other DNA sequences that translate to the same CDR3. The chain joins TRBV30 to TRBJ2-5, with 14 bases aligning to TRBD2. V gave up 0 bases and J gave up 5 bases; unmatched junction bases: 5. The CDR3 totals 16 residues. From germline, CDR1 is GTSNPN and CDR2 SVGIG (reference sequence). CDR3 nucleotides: TGTGCCTGGAGTGTGGGGACTAGCGGGAGTGGGGAGACCCAGTACTTC. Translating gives CAWSVGTSGSGETQYF.

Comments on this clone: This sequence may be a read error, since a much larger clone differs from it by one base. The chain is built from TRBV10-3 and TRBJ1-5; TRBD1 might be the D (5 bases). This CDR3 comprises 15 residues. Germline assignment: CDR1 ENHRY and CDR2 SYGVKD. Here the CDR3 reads CATSESFGGSQPQHF. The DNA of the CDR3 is TGTGCCACCAGTGAGTCGTTTGGGGGGAGCCAGCCCCAGCATTTT.

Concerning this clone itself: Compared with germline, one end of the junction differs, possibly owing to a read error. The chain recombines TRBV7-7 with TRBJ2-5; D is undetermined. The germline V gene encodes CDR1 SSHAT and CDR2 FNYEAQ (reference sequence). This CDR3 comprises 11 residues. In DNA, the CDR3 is TGTGCTAGCAGCGCAGGACGTATCCAGTACTTC. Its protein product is CASSAGRIQYF.

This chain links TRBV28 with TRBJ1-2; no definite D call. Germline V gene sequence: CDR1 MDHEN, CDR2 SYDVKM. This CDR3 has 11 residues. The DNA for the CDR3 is TGTGGACGTATAAAGAACTATGGCTACACCTTC. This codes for CGRIKNYGYTF.

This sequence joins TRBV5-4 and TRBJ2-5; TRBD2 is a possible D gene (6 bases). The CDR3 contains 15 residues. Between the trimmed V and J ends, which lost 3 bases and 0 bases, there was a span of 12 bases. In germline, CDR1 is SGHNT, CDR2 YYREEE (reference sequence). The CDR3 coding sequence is TGTGCCAGCAGCTGGGGGATAGCGGACCAAGAGACCCAGTACTTC. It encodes CASSWGIADQETQYF.

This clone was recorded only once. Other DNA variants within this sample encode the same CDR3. CDR3 protein: CASSQGGLGETQYF. The DNA of the CDR3 is TGTGCCAGCAGCCAAGGGGGCCTGGGGGAGACCCAGTACTTC. J is TRBJ2-5 and V is TRBV4-2, with a weak D call TRBD1 (5 bases). This CDR3 contains 14 residues. Germline V gives CDR1 LGHNA, CDR2 YNFKEQ. Trimming shortened V by 1 base and J by 5 bases, and 11 bases separated the two germline ends.

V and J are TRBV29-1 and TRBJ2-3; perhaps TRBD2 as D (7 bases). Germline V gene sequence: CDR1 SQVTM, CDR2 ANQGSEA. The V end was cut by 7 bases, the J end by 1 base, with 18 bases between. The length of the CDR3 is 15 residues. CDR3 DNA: TGCAGCGACATTGCGGGGGCGCAAGGCACAGATACGCAGTATTTT. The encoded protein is CSDIAGAQGTDTQYF.